A single sample gave rise to the 24 T cell receptor beta chains below, sequenced in a study of cytomegalovirus exposure and HLA in healthy donors. Primers: 60 Vbeta forward and 13 Jbeta reverse. Clones were sequenced by immunoSEQ multiplex PCR, and TCRdb holds only the in-frame ones, with some missing. This repertoire shows hundreds of thousands of clones, roughly 80% found once; its top ten account for approximately 2.8%. Source material: PBMCs. All receptors come from a man younger than 45 in good health and CMV-seronegative.

V usage is TRBV7-9 and J usage is TRBJ2-5; TRBD2 aligns across 7 bases. The CDR3 has 15 amino acids. V shed 5 bases, J shed 4 bases, and the junction held 10 bases outside the gene matches. Per germline, CDR1 SEHNR and CDR2 FQNEAQ (reference sequence). This CDR3 reads CASSPQGSGVETQYF. The CDR3 bases are TGTGCCAGCAGCCCTCAGGGAAGCGGGGTAGAGACCCAGTACTTC.

In its sample, this clone was seen a few times. The chain is built from TRBV28 and TRBJ2-1; the D gene is possibly TRBD2 (6 bases). V was cut by 2 bases and J by 10 bases, with 15 bases left in between. This CDR3 is built from 14 residues. In germline, CDR1 is MDHEN, CDR2 SYDVKM. CDR3 in amino acids: CASSLRRGEDEQFF. The CDR3 DNA is TGTGCCAGCAGTTTAAGGCGAGGGGAGGACGAGCAGTTCTTC. The whole variable domain, remainder taken from reference TRBV28 and TRBJ2-1, is DVKVTQSSRYLVKRTGEKVFLECVQDMDHENMFWYRQDPGLGLRLIYFSYDVKMKEKGDIPEGYSVSREKKERFSLILESASTNQTSMYLCASSLRRGEDEQFFGPGTRLTVL.

This sequence joins TRBV4-1 and TRBJ1-1, with TRBD1 matching over 7 bases. The CDR3 length is 17 residues. The trim removed 1 base at V and 2 bases at J, leaving 10 bases unmatched. CDR1 and CDR2 from the germline V gene are MGHRA and YSYEKL. CDR3 coding DNA: TGCGCCAGCAGCCAAGGGAGGGCGAGGGGGCCTAACACTGAAGCTTTCTTT. Translated, it gives CASSQGRARGPNTEAFF.

This sequence joins TRBV7-3 and TRBJ2-3; D unclear. Germline lookup yields CDR1 SGHTA and CDR2 FQGTGA. The V gene lost 4 bases and the J gene lost 3 bases, with 11 bases spanning the gap. The CDR3 is made up of 14 amino acids. CDR3 nucleotides: TGTGCCAGCAGCTCTCTCGGCGGAACAGATACGCAGTATTTT. Its translation: CASSSLGGTDTQYF.

This chain connects TRBV28 to TRBJ1-5; perhaps TRBD1 as D (6 bases). This CDR3 spans 16 amino acids. The germline V gene has CDR1 MDHEN and CDR2 SYDVKM. V lost 5 bases, J lost 2 bases, and 16 bases lay in between. In DNA form, the CDR3 reads TGTGCCAGCAGTCCTCGGCAGGGGAGGGGCAATCAGCCCCAGCATTTT. It codes for CASSPRQGRGNQPQHF.

The chain links TRBV6-5 to TRBJ1-2, with D possibly being TRBD1 (6 bases). Germline assignment: CDR1 MNHEY and CDR2 SVGAGI. Trimming took off 4 bases at V and 8 bases at J, with 14 bases between the two ends. The CDR3 consists of 13 residues. The CDR3 nucleotides are TGTGCCAGCAGTTCGACAGGTGCCCGGGGCTACACCTTC. Translated, it gives CASSSTGARGYTF.

The chain employs TRBV7-9 and TRBJ2-5; maybe TRBD2 (5 bases). This CDR3 spans 14 amino acids. With 1 base removed from V and 7 bases from J, the gap between germline ends came to 13 bases. CDR1 is SEHNR, CDR2 FQNEAQ, per germline (reference sequence). The CDR3 spells CASSLESSGGTQYF. In nucleotides, the CDR3 is TGTGCCAGCAGCTTAGAATCGAGTGGAGGGACCCAGTACTTC.

CDR3 amino acids: CASSLRWPPTDTNYGYTF. CDR3 nucleotides: TGTGCCAGCAGTTTACGCTGGCCGCCCACAGATACTAACTATGGCTACACCTTC. The rearrangement uses TRBV28 and TRBJ1-2, with no clear D. Germline V gene lookup returns CDR1 MDHEN and CDR2 SYDVKM. Trimming removed 2 bases from V and 0 bases from J, with 19 bases in between. This CDR3 region has 18 residues.

CDR3 DNA: TGTGCCAGCAGCCTGGGACAGGGATTCACACAAGAGACCCAGTACTTC. Amino acids: CASSLGQGFTQETQYF. The chain employs TRBV7-3 and TRBJ2-5; 9 nucleotides align to TRBD1. The CDR3 is 16 amino acids. J gave up 2 bases and V 5 bases, and 9 bases lay outside the gene matches. CDR1 and CDR2 (germline): SGHTA, FQGTGA. The full variable domain, completed using reference TRBV7-3 and TRBJ2-5, is GAGVSQTPSNKVTEKGKYVELRCDPISGHTALYWYRQSLGQGPEFLIYFQGTGAADDSGLPNDRFFAVRPEGSVSTLKIQRTERGDSAVYLCASSLGQGFTQETQYFGPGTRLLVL.

V usage is TRBV6-5 and J usage is TRBJ1-1, with a tentative D call TRBD1 (6 bases). The V gene's germline CDR1 is MNHEY and CDR2 SVGAGI. Trimming pared 7 bases from V and 7 bases from J, leaving 10 bases between. The CDR3 totals 11 residues. Here the CDR3 DNA reads TGTGCCAGCAAATCACAGGGTGAAGCTTTCTTT. Translated, it gives CASKSQGEAFF.

This rearrangement joins TRBV28 to TRBJ1-5; TRBD1 matches at 7 bases. Looked up from germline, CDR1 is MDHEN and CDR2 is SYDVKM. The CDR3 covers 13 residues. With 8 bases clipped from V and 7 bases from J, the junction kept 8 bases outside the gene matches. CDR3 DNA: TGTGCCAGCGGCGACAGGGATGGACAGCCCCAGCATTTT. Its translation: CASGDRDGQPQHF.

This clone showed up just a few times. This CDR3 reads CASSLVGRGTGELFF. For the CDR3, the DNA is TGTGCCAGCAGCTTAGTGGGCAGGGGCACCGGGGAGCTGTTTTTT. This chain links TRBV11-2 with TRBJ2-2; weak D call: TRBD1 (6 bases). V shed 1 base and J shed 4 bases, with 10 bases lying between them. Per the germline V gene, CDR1 is SGHAT and CDR2 is FQNNGV. The CDR3 is 15 residues long.

A few counts support this clone. The chain employs TRBV5-4 and TRBJ1-6, with D possibly TRBD1 on 5 matching bases. The germline CDR1 and CDR2 sequences are SGHNT and YYREEE (reference sequence). The CDR3 is 15 amino acids. V lost 4 bases, J lost 14 bases, and 22 bases lay in between. The CDR3 DNA sequence: TGTGCCAGCAGCAGCGAGGACATCGGTAGAGTGACCCTCCACTTT. Protein product: CASSSEDIGRVTLHF.

The chain combines TRBV28 with TRBJ1-2; D remains ambiguous. V was clipped by 2 bases and J by 4 bases, with 17 bases between them. Germline loops: CDR1 MDHEN, CDR2 SYDVKM. This CDR3 is built from 16 residues. CDR3 in DNA: TGTGCCAGCAGTTTAACCCTGAGGCGGGAATCCTATGGCTACACCTTC. It translates to CASSLTLRRESYGYTF.

The rearrangement links TRBV7-2 to TRBJ2-2; TRBD1 matches 8 bases. Trimming removed 3 bases from V and 7 bases from J; junction bases left unmatched: 7. The CDR3 covers 15 residues. CDR1 is SGHTA, CDR2 FQGNSA, per germline. The CDR3 region is CASSFFRGLGGELFF. Written as DNA, the CDR3 is TGTGCCAGCAGCTTTTTCAGGGGGCTTGGCGGGGAGCTGTTTTTT.

This clone has a single count. The rearrangement links TRBV27 to TRBJ2-2; D may be TRBD2 (6 bases). Trimming left V 5 bases short and J 5 bases short, with 18 bases between. CDR1 is MNHEY and CDR2 is SMNVEV in the germline V gene (reference sequence). The CDR3 runs 16 residues. The CDR3 reads CASSQRGMQRTGELFF. The CDR3 DNA reads TGTGCCAGCAGTCAACGGGGGATGCAAAGGACCGGGGAGCTGTTTTTT.

The J gene is TRBJ2-1, the V gene TRBV5-1; D perhaps matches TRBD2 (5 bases). CDR3 length equals 17 residues. In germline, CDR1 is SGHRS, CDR2 YFSETQ. V was trimmed by 7 bases and J by 0 bases, leaving 20 bases between them. The CDR3 sequence is CASRENLVGSSYNEQFF. For the CDR3, the DNA is TGCGCCAGCCGGGAAAACCTAGTAGGAAGCTCCTACAATGAGCAGTTCTTC.

This clone was counted between two and nine times. The chain links TRBV19 to TRBJ1-5; D is uncertain. V shed 2 bases and J shed 4 bases, with 15 bases lying between them. In germline, CDR1 is LNHDA, CDR2 SQIVND (reference sequence). CDR3 size: 16 residues. Here the CDR3 reads CASSISQSGGNQPQHF. In DNA, the CDR3 is TGTGCCAGTAGTATATCCCAATCCGGAGGGAATCAGCCCCAGCATTTT.

The V call is TRBV28, the J call TRBJ1-1, with a weak D call TRBD1 (6 bases). Germline V lookup: CDR1 MDHEN, CDR2 SYDVKM. V lost 4 bases, J lost 4 bases, and 19 bases lay in between. CDR3 size: 16 residues. The CDR3 DNA reads as TGTGCCAGCAGTTACCCCGCGGACAGTATCGGCACTGAAGCTTTCTTT. Amino acids: CASSYPADSIGTEAFF. Full variable domain (remainder filled in from reference TRBV28 and TRBJ1-1): DVKVTQSSRYLVKRTGEKVFLECVQDMDHENMFWYRQDPGLGLRLIYFSYDVKMKEKGDIPEGYSVSREKKERFSLILESASTNQTSMYLCASSYPADSIGTEAFFGQGTRLTVV.

V and J are TRBV19 and TRBJ1-2; D unclear. Trimming stripped 6 bases from V and 4 bases from J, with 21 bases between. CDR3 length: 16 residues. Per germline, CDR1 LNHDA and CDR2 SQIVND (reference sequence). This chain's CDR3 is CASRPIGGKKIYGYTF. The CDR3 bases are TGTGCCAGTAGGCCCATAGGCGGCAAGAAGATCTATGGCTACACCTTC.

The V call is TRBV7-8, the J call TRBJ2-5; 15 bases fit TRBD2. The CDR3 totals 16 residues. V dropped 4 bases and J dropped 4; count of bases not matched to a gene: 4. Germline V CDR1 and CDR2: SGHVS, FQNEAQ. CDR3 DNA sequence: TGTGCCAGCAGCTGGACTAGCGGGGGGGCTGGAGAGACCCAGTACTTC. Its protein product is CASSWTSGGAGETQYF.

V and J are TRBV15 and TRBJ2-3, with TRBD2 identical over 7 bases. This CDR3 contains 14 residues. The trim removed 1 base at V and 6 bases at J, leaving 4 bases unmatched. Per germline, CDR1 LNHNV and CDR2 YYDKDF (reference sequence). The CDR3: CATSRAVGGDTQYF. CDR3 coding DNA: TGTGCCACCAGCAGAGCGGTGGGGGGGGATACGCAGTATTTT.

The chain recombines TRBV7-6 with TRBJ2-7; unclear D gene. V was shortened by 5 bases and J by 6 bases, with 11 bases between the two germline ends. In germline, CDR1 is SGHVS, CDR2 FNYEAQ. This CDR3 has 12 amino acids. The CDR3 reads CASSNAHGEQYF. For the CDR3, the DNA is TGTGCCAGCAGCAATGCGCACGGCGAGCAGTACTTC.

J is TRBJ1-2 and V is TRBV6-1, with D unclear. The germline V gene has CDR1 MNHNS and CDR2 SASEGT. Trimming stripped 3 bases from V and 7 bases from J, with 18 bases between. The CDR3 length is 15 residues. The CDR3 is CASSEVGMASSGYTF. CDR3 nucleotide sequence: TGTGCCAGCAGTGAGGTGGGCATGGCTTCTTCTGGCTACACCTTC.